This T cell receptor (beta chain) was retrieved from a study of tumor-infiltrating lymphocytes in oesophageal squamous cell carcinoma. This clonotype was detected only a few times. CDR3 size: 16 residues. Germline CDR1 SGHTA, CDR2 FQGNSA. TCRdb reprocessed the PCR reads via MiXCR and lists one record per CDR3 protein. The data contain 21,000 or so distinct CDR3 sequences, more than 30% of them singletons. Sample: esophageal tumor tissue. The sequence was obtained from a male donor with esophageal squamous cell carcinoma. V gene TRBV7-2 combines with J gene TRBJ2-1; 7 nucleotides align to TRBD2. With the DNA end fitting TRBJ2-7 better, the J assignment may be wrong. The CDR3 coding sequence is TGTGCCAGCAGCTTAGGGGCGGGAGTTCGGTCCTACGAGCAGTACTTC. As protein: CASSLGAGVRSYEQYF.